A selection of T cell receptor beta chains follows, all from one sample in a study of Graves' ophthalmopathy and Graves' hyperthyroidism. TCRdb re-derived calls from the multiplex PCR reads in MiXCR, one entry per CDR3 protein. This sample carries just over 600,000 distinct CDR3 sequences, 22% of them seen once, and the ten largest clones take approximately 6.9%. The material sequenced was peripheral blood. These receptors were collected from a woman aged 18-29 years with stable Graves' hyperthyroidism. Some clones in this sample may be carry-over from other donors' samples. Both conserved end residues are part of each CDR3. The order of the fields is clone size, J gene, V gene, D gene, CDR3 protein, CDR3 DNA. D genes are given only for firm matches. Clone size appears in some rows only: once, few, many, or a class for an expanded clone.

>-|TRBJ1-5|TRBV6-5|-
CASSYVQGRQPQHF
TGTGCCAGCAGTTACGTCCAGGGGAGGCAGCCCCAGCATTTT
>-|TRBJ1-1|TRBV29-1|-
CSVEGGDNTEAFF
TGCAGCGTTGAGGGGGGCGACAACACTGAAGCTTTCTTT
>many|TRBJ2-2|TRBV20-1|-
CSARTRLPNTGELFF
TGCAGTGCGCGGACTCGATTACCGAACACCGGGGAGCTGTTTTTT
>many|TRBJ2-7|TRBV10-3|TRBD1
CAISPGTGSYEQYF
TGTGCCATCAGCCCCGGGACAGGGTCCTACGAGCAGTACTTC
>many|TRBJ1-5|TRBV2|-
CASKWAVLEPQHF
TGTGCCAGCAAGTGGGCGGTCCTAGAGCCCCAGCATTTT
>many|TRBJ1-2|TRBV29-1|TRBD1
CSVGRQGTTGYTF
TGCAGCGTTGGGAGACAGGGAACTACGGGCTACACCTTC
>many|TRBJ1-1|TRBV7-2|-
CASSVFRVNTEAFF
TGTGCCAGCAGCGTCTTCAGGGTGAACACTGAAGCTTTCTTT
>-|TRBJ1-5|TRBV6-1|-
CASNPGAYSNQPQHF
TGTGCCAGCAATCCAGGGGCGTATAGCAATCAGCCCCAGCATTTT
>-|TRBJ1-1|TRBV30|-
CAWSVRQNREAFF
TGTGCCTGGAGTGTACGGCAGAACCGTGAAGCTTTCTTT
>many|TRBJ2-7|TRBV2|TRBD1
CASRVTTGTGFYEQYF
TGTGCCAGTAGAGTAACTACCGGGACAGGGTTCTACGAGCAGTACTTC
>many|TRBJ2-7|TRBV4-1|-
CASSLLGGDSYEQYF
TGCGCCAGCAGCCTCCTTGGTGGGGATTCCTACGAGCAGTACTTC
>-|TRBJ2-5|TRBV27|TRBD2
CASSPLAGAGETQYF
TGTGCCAGCAGTCCCCTAGCGGGAGCGGGAGAGACCCAGTACTTC
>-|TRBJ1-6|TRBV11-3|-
CASSPRDGYNSPLHF
TGTGCCAGCAGCCCCCGGGACGGCTATAATTCACCCCTCCACTTT
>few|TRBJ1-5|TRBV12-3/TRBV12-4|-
CASSSPGLLTGNQPQHF
TGTGCCAGCAGTTCTCCAGGGCTCCTTACGGGCAATCAGCCCCAGCATTTT
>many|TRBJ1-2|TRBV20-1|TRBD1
CSAGLTGGDGYTF
TGCAGTGCTGGCCTTACAGGGGGCGATGGCTACACCTTC
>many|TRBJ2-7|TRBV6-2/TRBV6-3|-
CASSYSPVGLRNEQYF
TGTGCCAGCAGTTATTCACCGGTGGGGCTGAGGAACGAGCAGTACTTC
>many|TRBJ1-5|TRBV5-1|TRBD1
CASSLEGGLGQPQHF
TGCGCCAGCAGCTTGGAAGGGGGCTTGGGTCAGCCCCAGCATTTT
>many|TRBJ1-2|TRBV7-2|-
CASSLRPTNGYTF
TGTGCCAGCAGCCTCCGGCCAACAAATGGCTACACCTTC